Reported below is one T cell receptor (beta chain). The record originates from a study of blood T cells in healthy people across ages. CDR3 size: 15 residues. Germline V gene data show CDR1 as MDHEN and CDR2 as SYDVKM. Losses at the gene ends were 5 bases for V and 4 bases for J; bases not matched to a gene: 9. Then a second PCR, running about 7 to 11 cycles, was carried out with a sample-barcoded 5' primer and a J-beta primer mix. TCRdb independently ran MiXCR on the 5' RACE reads; one entry per CDR3 protein. The sample shows about 970,000 distinct CDR3 sequences, roughly 50% of them seen only once. The clonotype originates from a woman aged 55 to 70 in good health. Sequenced material: blood. The chain couples TRBV28 to TRBJ2-5, with 8 bases fitting TRBD2. CDR3 protein: CASSPREGGVETQYF. As DNA, the CDR3 is TGTGCCAGCAGTCCCCGGGAGGGCGGTGTAGAGACCCAGTACTTC.